This T cell receptor beta chain was identified in a study of cytomegalovirus exposure and HLA in healthy donors. Turning to the study itself: In an earlier analysis, some 110 million unique TCR beta sequences were found from 150 million to 200 million T cells.

Trimming took off 7 bases at V and 3 bases at J, with 12 bases between the two ends. Germline loops: CDR1 LNHDA, CDR2 SQIVND (reference sequence). The length of the CDR3 is 13 residues. Both 60 Vbeta primers and 13 Jbeta primers went into the PCR. The data were produced by immunoSEQ multiplex PCR, yet TCRdb's version contains in-frame clones alone and is incomplete. The sample lists tens of thousands of clones, over 70% occurring once. Study-level results: Only CMV serostatus was available as immune exposure information.

Worth noting for this clone: Its specificity is not known.

This sequence joins TRBV19 and TRBJ1-2; possible D gene TRBD1, 5 bases. The TCR comes from a woman aged 45-65 years in good health and CMV-seropositive. Sample: PBMCs. CDR3 nucleotide sequence: TGTGCCAGTAAGGGGCAGAGTCACTATGGCTACACCTTC. Its protein is CASKGQSHYGYTF.